The 24 T cell receptor beta chains listed next were all sequenced from one sample in a study of neurological immune-mediated disorders. TCRdb recomputed calls from the 5' RACE reads with MiXCR, one row per CDR3 protein. The sample has 100,000 or so distinct CDR3 sequences, about 3.8% seen once. Material: PBMCs. These receptors were obtained from a woman aged 18-29 years with multiple sclerosis.

This clonotype was recorded many times. The J gene is TRBJ2-4, the V gene TRBV4-3; weak D call: TRBD1 (6 bases). V was pared by 0 bases and J by 0 bases, with 15 bases between. This CDR3 comprises 18 residues. Germline V gene data show CDR1 as LGHNA and CDR2 as YSLEER. CDR3 coding DNA: TGCGCCAGCAGCCAAGATCTCCTCAGGGGAATAGCCAAAAACATTCAGTACTTC. Translation gives CASSQDLLRGIAKNIQYF.

Relative to its sample, this clonotype is medium-sized. The chain recombines TRBV7-6 with TRBJ1-1, with a tentative D call TRBD1 (6 bases). CDR1 is SGHVS and CDR2 is FNYEAQ in the germline V gene. This CDR3 region has 14 residues. Between the trimmed V and J ends, which lost 6 bases and 1 base, there was a span of 12 bases. This CDR3 reads CASSLTGRNTEAFF. CDR3 DNA: TGTGCCAGCAGTTTAACAGGGAGGAACACTGAAGCTTTCTTT.

In its sample, this clonotype was seen many times. The V and J genes are TRBV5-5 and TRBJ2-1; 12 bases fit TRBD2. The J segment lost 6 bases and the V segment lost 5 bases, leaving 6 bases of the junction unmatched. Germline-derived CDR1 and CDR2 are SGHKS and YYEKEE (reference sequence). The CDR3 length is 15 residues. The CDR3 nucleotides are TGTGCCAGCAGTCGACTAGCGGGGGAACTCAATGAGCAGTTCTTC. Amino acids: CASSRLAGELNEQFF.

This clonotype was found a few times. The chain carries TRBV5-1 and TRBJ1-1, with D perhaps TRBD1 (6 bases). CDR3 size: 15 residues. CDR1 SGHRS and CDR2 YFSETQ come from the germline V gene. V lost 4 bases and J 1 base, leaving 14 bases between the germline ends. CDR3 DNA sequence: TGCGCCAGCAGCCCGCCTGAGACAGGGAACACTGAAGCTTTCTTT. This encodes CASSPPETGNTEAFF.

This clonotype was seen a few times. This rearrangement joins TRBV4-1 to TRBJ2-7; TRBD1 agrees at 8 bases. The V gene's germline CDR1 is MGHRA and CDR2 YSYEKL. V shed 2 bases, J shed 0 bases, and the junction held 3 bases outside the gene matches. There are 15 residues in the CDR3. The chain's CDR3 is CASSQTQGASYEQYF. DNA for the CDR3: TGCGCCAGCAGCCAAACCCAGGGGGCCTCCTACGAGCAGTACTTC.

This clonotype was counted at least ten times. The rearrangement joins TRBV7-8 to TRBJ1-1, with 8 bases aligning to TRBD1. CDR1 and CDR2 (germline): SGHVS, FQNEAQ. There are 16 residues in the CDR3. V shed 4 bases, J shed 1 base, and the junction held 8 bases outside the gene matches. CDR3: CASSSIKTGENTEAFF. The CDR3 coding sequence is TGTGCCAGCAGCTCGATAAAGACAGGGGAGAACACTGAAGCTTTCTTT.

In this sample, this clonotype turned up a few times. This sequence joins TRBV18 and TRBJ2-7; 9 bases are shared with TRBD2. Germline CDR1 and CDR2: KGHSH and LQKENI. The CDR3 loop spans 12 amino acids. V gave up 5 bases and J gave up 9 bases; unmatched junction bases: 5. The CDR3 bases are TGTGCCAGCTCAAAACAGGGACTAGCGCAGTACTTC. It codes for CASSKQGLAQYF.

The sample holds many counts of this clonotype. This chain joins TRBV20-1 and TRBJ1-2, with unresolved D. This CDR3 region has 11 residues. Germline lookup yields CDR1 DFQATT and CDR2 SNEGSKA (reference sequence). V dropped 7 bases and J dropped 3 bases, with 9 bases sitting between them. CDR3 region: CSVREDYGYTF. CDR3 bases: TGCAGTGTGAGGGAGGACTATGGCTACACCTTC.

This clonotype has ten or more counts. The V and J genes are TRBV20-1 and TRBJ2-3, with D unresolved. The germline CDR1 and CDR2 sequences are DFQATT and SNEGSKA (reference sequence). The ends were cut back, 0 bases at V and 6 bases at J, with 4 bases in the middle. The CDR3 consists of 11 residues. CDR3 coding DNA: TGCAGTGCTAGAGATCTGGATACGCAGTATTTT. Its protein product is CSARDLDTQYF.

There are many counts of this clonotype. The chain carries TRBV20-1 and TRBJ2-7; D possibly uses TRBD1 or TRBD2 (6 bases each). The CDR3 loop spans 15 amino acids. Trimming left V 3 bases short and J 3 bases short, with 18 bases between. Germline CDR1 DFQATT, CDR2 SNEGSKA (reference sequence). The CDR3 bases are TGCAGTGCTAGGGGCCCGGGGGCGGCCATCTACGAGCAGTACTTC. The encoded protein is CSARGPGAAIYEQYF.

Ten or more counts support this clonotype. The V and J genes are TRBV7-6 and TRBJ2-1, with 8 bases that match TRBD1. V was pared by 5 bases and J by 5 bases, with 8 bases of the junction left unmatched. This CDR3 is 15 amino acids long. Per the germline V gene, CDR1 is SGHVS and CDR2 is FNYEAQ. CDR3 DNA sequence: TGTGCCAGCAGCAAGACAGGGGCCGGGGACAATGAGCAGTTCTTC. This gives the protein CASSKTGAGDNEQFF.

This clonotype was recorded many times. The chain combines TRBV27 with TRBJ2-4, with 8 nucleotides matching TRBD1. V was clipped by 3 bases and J by 8 bases; unmatched bases: 9. The length of the CDR3 is 15 residues. The germline V gene encodes CDR1 MNHEY and CDR2 SMNVEV (reference sequence). The CDR3, as DNA: TGTGCCAGCAGTTTCACAGGGGGAACTTTAGACATTCAGTACTTC. Translation gives CASSFTGGTLDIQYF.

This clonotype has ten or more counts. This chain connects TRBV20-1 to TRBJ2-3; no reliable D call. V lost 5 bases, J lost 8 bases, and 11 bases lay in between. Looked up from germline, CDR1 is DFQATT and CDR2 is SNEGSKA (reference sequence). The CDR3 extends over 11 amino acids. This CDR3 reads CSASDPGTQYF. CDR3 bases: TGCAGTGCTTCGGACCCGGGTACGCAGTATTTT.

At least ten counts were recorded for this clonotype. The V call is TRBV20-1, the J call TRBJ1-6; possibly TRBD1 for D (5 bases). Germline V gene lookup returns CDR1 DFQATT and CDR2 SNEGSKA (reference sequence). Trimming stripped 4 bases from V and 10 bases from J, with 11 bases between. The CDR3 contains 12 residues. CDR3 amino acids: CSATIGGSPLHF. The CDR3 bases are TGCAGTGCTACCATTGGGGGATCACCCCTCCACTTT.

This clonotype has at least ten counts. This chain links TRBV10-3 with TRBJ2-3; TRBD1 might be the D (6 bases). Trimming took 9 bases from V and 2 from J, leaving 15 bases between them. The CDR3 has 14 residues. The germline V gene encodes CDR1 ENHRY and CDR2 SYGVKD. The CDR3 DNA follows: TGTGCCATGTCTCGGACAGAGTCCACAGATACGCAGTATTTT. Its translation is CAMSRTESTDTQYF.

This clonotype appeared a few times. This chain connects TRBV20-1 to TRBJ2-1; the D gene is possibly TRBD1 (8 bases). V was pared by 2 bases and J by 6 bases, with 14 bases between. This CDR3 contains 14 residues. Per germline, CDR1 DFQATT and CDR2 SNEGSKA (reference sequence). CDR3 amino acids: CSARNRGGFNEQFF. As DNA, the CDR3 is TGCAGTGCTAGAAACAGGGGGGGCTTCAATGAGCAGTTCTTC.

The sample holds many counts of this clonotype. The chain links TRBV12-3 or TRBV12-4 to TRBJ1-1, with TRBD1 identical over 12 bases. V shed 6 bases and J 10 bases; nucleotides not matched to a gene: 12. There are 15 residues in the CDR3. DNA of the CDR3: TGTGCCAGCAGCCCTATGGGACAGGGGGCGATCCGAGCTTTCTTT. This sequence encodes CASSPMGQGAIRAFF.

This clonotype was counted at least ten times. The CDR3 loop is CSARGGRSSYNEQFF. CDR3 nucleotides: TGCAGTGCTAGAGGGGGCCGGAGCTCCTACAATGAGCAGTTCTTC. V and J are TRBV20-1 and TRBJ2-1; TRBD1 might be the D (5 bases). CDR1 is DFQATT, CDR2 SNEGSKA, per germline (reference sequence). The CDR3 extends over 15 amino acids. V was trimmed by 1 base and J by 0 bases, leaving 10 bases between them.

This clonotype rates as medium-sized. The chain employs TRBV12-3 or TRBV12-4 and TRBJ2-3; D is unresolved. There are 12 residues in the CDR3. V lost 6 bases and J lost 6, with 10 bases in between. The CDR3 nucleotides read TGTGCCAGCAGCTTCTCAACGGATACGCAGTATTTT. Its protein is CASSFSTDTQYF.

In its sample, this clonotype was seen many times. The chain is built from TRBV12-3 or TRBV12-4 and TRBJ1-5; 9 bases are a match to TRBD1. The junction had 11 bases not matched to a gene; V was cut back by 0 bases and J by 11 bases. The CDR3 contains 16 residues. CDR3 in amino acids: CASSLAGQGLRVAQHF. In DNA, the CDR3 is TGTGCCAGCAGTTTAGCGGGACAGGGTCTTCGGGTGGCCCAGCATTTT.

This clonotype appeared many times. The gene calls are TRBV7-9 and TRBJ2-3; D possibly corresponds to TRBD2 (5 bases). The V end was cut by 5 bases, the J end by 2 bases, with 17 bases between. Germline CDR1 and CDR2: SEHNR and FQNEAQ (reference sequence). This CDR3 has 16 residues. Here the CDR3 DNA reads TGTGCCAGCAGCCTCGGGGATTCTCCGGACACAGATACGCAGTATTTT. It specifies CASSLGDSPDTDTQYF.

Ten or more counts support this clonotype. The chain carries TRBV7-9 and TRBJ2-3; D gene ambiguous. The V gene's germline CDR1 is SEHNR and CDR2 FQNEAQ (reference sequence). The CDR3 covers 13 residues. Between the trimmed V and J ends, which lost 5 bases and 5 bases, there was a span of 11 bases. The CDR3 DNA reads TGTGCCAGCAGCCTAGGTGGTAGAGATACGCAGTATTTT. This sequence encodes CASSLGGRDTQYF.

This clonotype was recorded at least ten times. CDR3 bases: TGTGCCAGCAGCAGAAACCGTAACCAAGAGACCCAGTACTTC. Translating it yields CASSRNRNQETQYF. J is TRBJ2-5 and V is TRBV7-2; the D is unclear. The CDR3 spans 14 residues. Trimming left V 5 bases short and J 0 bases short, with 10 bases between. CDR1 is SGHTA, CDR2 FQGNSA, per germline.

This clonotype appeared many times. V usage is TRBV18 and J usage is TRBJ1-1; TRBD1 agrees at 7 bases. CDR3 length: 14 residues. Germline trimming cut 3 bases from V and 5 bases from J; bases unmatched to any gene: 6. CDR1 and CDR2 (germline): KGHSH, LQKENI. The CDR3 here is CASSPTGEPTEAFF. For the CDR3, the DNA is TGTGCCAGCTCACCTACAGGGGAACCAACTGAAGCTTTCTTT.